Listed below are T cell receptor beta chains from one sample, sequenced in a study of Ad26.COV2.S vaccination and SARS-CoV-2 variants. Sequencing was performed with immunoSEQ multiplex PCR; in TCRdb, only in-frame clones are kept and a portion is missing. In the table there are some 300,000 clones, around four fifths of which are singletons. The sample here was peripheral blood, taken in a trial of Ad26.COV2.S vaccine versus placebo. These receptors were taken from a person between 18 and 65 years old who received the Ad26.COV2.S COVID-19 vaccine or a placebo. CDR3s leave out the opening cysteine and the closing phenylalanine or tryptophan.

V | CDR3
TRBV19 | ASRTDQNYGYT
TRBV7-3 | ASSLRQSGVGEQY
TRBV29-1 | SVTGTGGYSEKLF
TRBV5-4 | ASSPRRENTEAF
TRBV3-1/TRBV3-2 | ASSHASADEETQY
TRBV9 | ASSVRSTGFYGYT
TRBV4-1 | ASSQPRQGISGNTIY
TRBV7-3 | ASSLIAPSFSNNEQF
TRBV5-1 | ASSWGEGSGNTIY
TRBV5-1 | ASSLPGAFTVQY
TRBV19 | ASKPRDPSHQPQH
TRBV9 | ASSVSQGATEAF
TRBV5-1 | ASSAGLAESTDTQY
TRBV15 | ATSRDFMSRSRGNTIY
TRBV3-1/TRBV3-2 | ASSQEGNYGYT
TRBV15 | ATSRDRFGDTYEQY
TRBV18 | ASSRNPSSEQF
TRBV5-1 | ASSLGTGTGREQY
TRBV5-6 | ASCRGVNQPQH
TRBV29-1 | SAGTGRDDEQF
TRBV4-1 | ASSQDFDRWPRRANVLT
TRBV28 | ASSFGQLLYEQY
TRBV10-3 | AISPSRDSLNYGYT
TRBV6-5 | ASSYAGELF
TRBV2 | ASSEVVGRWSDTQY
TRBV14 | ASSLNPRADRNEQF
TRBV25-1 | ASSARTGGRTGELF
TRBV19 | ASNPDRGRPGELF
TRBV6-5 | ASRRPGQTNSPLH
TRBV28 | ASSTRDRARGAF
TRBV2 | ASWTGNTGELF
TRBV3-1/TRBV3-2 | ASSRGTSGGYNEQF
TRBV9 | ASSEGLAVRHSYNEQF
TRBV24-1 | ATSDPTAGGNYGYT
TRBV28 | AIPYRDRGNSGGYT